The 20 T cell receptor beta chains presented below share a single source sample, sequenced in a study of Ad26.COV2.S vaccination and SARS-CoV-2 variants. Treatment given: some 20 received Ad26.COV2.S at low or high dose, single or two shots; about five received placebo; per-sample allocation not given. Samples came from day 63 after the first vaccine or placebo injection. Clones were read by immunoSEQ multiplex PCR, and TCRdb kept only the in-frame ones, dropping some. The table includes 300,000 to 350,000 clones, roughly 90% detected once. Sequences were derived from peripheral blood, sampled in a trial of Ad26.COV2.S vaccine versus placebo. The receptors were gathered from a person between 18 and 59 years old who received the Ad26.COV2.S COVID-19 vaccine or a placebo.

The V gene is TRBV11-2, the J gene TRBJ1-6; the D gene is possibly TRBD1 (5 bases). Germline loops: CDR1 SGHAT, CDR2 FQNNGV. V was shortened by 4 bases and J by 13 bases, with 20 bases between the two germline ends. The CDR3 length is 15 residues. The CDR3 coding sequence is TGTGCCAGCAGCTCCTATTCGGGACCGGGATCTCCCCTCCACTTT. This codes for CASSSYSGPGSPLHF.

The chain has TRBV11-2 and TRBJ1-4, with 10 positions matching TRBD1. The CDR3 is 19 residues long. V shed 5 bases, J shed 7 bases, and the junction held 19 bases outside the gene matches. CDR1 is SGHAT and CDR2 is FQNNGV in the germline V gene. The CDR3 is CASSPWTGGLLRAPEKLFF. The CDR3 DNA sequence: TGTGCCAGCAGCCCTTGGACAGGGGGACTCCTCAGGGCGCCTGAAAAACTGTTTTTT.

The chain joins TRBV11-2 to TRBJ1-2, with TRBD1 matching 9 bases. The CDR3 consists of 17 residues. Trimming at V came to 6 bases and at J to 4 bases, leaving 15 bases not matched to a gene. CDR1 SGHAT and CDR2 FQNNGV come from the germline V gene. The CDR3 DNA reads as TGTGCCAGCAGTTTAAGCCGGACAGGGGCTCTGGCCTATGGCTACACCTTC. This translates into CASSLSRTGALAYGYTF.

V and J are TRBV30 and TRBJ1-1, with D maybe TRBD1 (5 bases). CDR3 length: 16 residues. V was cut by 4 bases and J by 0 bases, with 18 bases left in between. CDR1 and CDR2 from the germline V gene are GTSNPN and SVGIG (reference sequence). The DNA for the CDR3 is TGTGCCTGGATTTCCCCCGGCGGGGGTTTGAACACTGAAGCTTTCTTT. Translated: CAWISPGGGLNTEAFF.

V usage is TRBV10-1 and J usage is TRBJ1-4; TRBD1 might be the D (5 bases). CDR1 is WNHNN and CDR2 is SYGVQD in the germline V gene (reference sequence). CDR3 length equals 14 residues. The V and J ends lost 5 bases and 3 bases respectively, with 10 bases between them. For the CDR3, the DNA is TGCGCCAGCAGTCCCGGGACCCCTAATGAAAAACTGTTTTTT. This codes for CASSPGTPNEKLFF.

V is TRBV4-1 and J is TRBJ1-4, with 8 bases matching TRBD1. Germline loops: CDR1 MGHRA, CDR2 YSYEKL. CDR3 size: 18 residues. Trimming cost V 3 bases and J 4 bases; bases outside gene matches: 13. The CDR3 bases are TGCGCCAGCAGCCAGGGACAGGCCCTTTGGGATGGTAATGAAAAACTGTTTTTT. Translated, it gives CASSQGQALWDGNEKLFF.

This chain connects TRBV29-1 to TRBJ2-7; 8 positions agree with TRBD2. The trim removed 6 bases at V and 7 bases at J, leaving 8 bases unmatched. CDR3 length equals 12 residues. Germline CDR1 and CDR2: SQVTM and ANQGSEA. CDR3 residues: CSVPSGGPEQYF. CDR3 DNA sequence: TGCAGCGTCCCCTCGGGGGGGCCTGAGCAGTACTTC.

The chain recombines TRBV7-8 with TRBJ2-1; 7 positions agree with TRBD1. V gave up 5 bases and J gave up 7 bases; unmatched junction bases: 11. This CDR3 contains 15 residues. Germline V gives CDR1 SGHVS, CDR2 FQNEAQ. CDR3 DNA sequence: TGTGCCAGCAGCCCCCCGGACAGGCCCCTGAATGAGCAGTTCTTC. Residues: CASSPPDRPLNEQFF.

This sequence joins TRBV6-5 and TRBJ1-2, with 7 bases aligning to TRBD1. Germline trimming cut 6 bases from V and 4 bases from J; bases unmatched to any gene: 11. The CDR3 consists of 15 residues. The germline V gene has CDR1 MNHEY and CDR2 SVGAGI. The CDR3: CASRKQTGLAYGYTF. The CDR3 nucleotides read TGTGCCAGCAGGAAACAGACAGGGTTGGCCTATGGCTACACCTTC.

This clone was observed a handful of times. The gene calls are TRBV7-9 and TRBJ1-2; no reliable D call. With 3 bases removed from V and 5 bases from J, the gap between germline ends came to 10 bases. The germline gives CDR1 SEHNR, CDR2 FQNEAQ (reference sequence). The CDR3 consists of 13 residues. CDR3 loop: CASSFPGPYGYTF. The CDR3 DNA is TGTGCCAGCAGCTTTCCGGGCCCATATGGCTACACCTTC.

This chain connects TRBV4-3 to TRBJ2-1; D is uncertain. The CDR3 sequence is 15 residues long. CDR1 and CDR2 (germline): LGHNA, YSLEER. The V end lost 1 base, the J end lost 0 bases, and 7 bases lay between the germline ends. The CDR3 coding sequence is TGCGCCAGCAGCCAAGGCAGTCGCTCCTACAATGAGCAGTTCTTC. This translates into CASSQGSRSYNEQFF.

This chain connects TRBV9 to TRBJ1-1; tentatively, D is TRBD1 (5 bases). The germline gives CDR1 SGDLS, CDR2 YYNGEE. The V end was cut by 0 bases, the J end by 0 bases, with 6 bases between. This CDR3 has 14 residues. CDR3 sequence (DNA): TGTGCCAGCAGCGTAGGGGGGGTGAACACTGAAGCTTTCTTT. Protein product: CASSVGGVNTEAFF.

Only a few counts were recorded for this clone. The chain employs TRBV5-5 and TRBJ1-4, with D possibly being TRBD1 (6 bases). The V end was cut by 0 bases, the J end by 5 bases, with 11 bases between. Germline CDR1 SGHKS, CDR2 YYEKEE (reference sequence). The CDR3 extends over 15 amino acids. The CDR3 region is CASSLEGVKNEKLFF. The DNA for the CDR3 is TGTGCCAGCAGCTTGGAGGGGGTGAAGAATGAAAAACTGTTTTTT.

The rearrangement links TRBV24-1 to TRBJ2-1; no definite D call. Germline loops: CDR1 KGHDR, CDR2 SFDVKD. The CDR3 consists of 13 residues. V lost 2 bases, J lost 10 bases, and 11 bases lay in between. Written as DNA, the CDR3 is TGTGCCACCAGTGATTCCGCTACGGTAGAGCAGTTCTTC. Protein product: CATSDSATVEQFF.

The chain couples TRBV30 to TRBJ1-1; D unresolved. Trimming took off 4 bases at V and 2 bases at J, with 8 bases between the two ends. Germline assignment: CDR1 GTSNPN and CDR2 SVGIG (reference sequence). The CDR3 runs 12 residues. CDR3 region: CAWKGGNTEAFF. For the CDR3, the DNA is TGTGCCTGGAAAGGTGGTAACACTGAAGCTTTCTTT.

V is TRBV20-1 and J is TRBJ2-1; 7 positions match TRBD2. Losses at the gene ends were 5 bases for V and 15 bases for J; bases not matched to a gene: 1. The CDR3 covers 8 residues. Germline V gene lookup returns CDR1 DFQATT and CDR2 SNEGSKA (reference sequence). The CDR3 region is CSAPGGFF. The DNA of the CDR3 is TGCAGTGCTCCGGGGGGGTTCTTC.

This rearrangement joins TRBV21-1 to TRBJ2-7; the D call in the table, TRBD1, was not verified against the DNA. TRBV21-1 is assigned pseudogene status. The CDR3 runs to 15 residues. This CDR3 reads CASSKGPTGSYEQYF. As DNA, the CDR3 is TGTGCCAGCAGCAAAGGGCCAACAGGCTCATACGAGCAGTACTTC.

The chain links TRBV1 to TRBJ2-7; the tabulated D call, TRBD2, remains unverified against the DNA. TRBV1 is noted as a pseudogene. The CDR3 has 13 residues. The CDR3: CTSSLSPSYEQYF. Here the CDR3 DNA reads TGCACCAGCAGCCTTTCTCCGTCCTACGAGCAGTACTTC.

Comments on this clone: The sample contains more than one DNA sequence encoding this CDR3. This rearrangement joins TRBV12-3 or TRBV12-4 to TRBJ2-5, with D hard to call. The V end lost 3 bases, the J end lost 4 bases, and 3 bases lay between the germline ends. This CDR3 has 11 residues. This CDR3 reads CASSLGETQYF. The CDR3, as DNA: TGTGCCAGCAGTTTGGGAGAGACCCAGTACTTC.

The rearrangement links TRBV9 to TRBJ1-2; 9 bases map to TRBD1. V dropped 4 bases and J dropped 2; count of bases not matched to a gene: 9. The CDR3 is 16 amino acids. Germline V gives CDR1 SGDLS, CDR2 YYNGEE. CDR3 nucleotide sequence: TGTGCCAGCAGCCCTGGGACAGGGATTAGAAACTATGGCTACACCTTC. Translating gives CASSPGTGIRNYGYTF. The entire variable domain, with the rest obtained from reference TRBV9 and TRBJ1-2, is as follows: DSGVTQTPKHLITATGQRVTLRCSPRSGDLSVYWYQQSLDQGLQFLIQYYNGEERAKGNILERFSAQQFPDLHSELNLSSLELGDSALYFCASSPGTGIRNYGYTFGSGTRLTVV.